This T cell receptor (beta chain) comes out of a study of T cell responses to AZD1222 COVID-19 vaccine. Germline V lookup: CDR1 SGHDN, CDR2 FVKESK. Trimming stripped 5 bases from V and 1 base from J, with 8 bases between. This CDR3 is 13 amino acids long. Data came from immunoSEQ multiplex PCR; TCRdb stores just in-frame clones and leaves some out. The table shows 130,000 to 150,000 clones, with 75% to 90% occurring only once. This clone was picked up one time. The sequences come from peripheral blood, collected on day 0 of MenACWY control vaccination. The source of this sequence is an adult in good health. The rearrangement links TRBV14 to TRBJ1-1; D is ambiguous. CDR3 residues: CASSLDQNTEAFF. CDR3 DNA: TGTGCCAGCAGCTTAGACCAGAACACTGAAGCTTTCTTT. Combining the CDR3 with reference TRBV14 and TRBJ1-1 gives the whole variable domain EAGVTQFPSHSVIEKGQTVTLRCDPISGHDNLYWYRRVMGKEIKFLLHFVKESKQDESGMPNNRFLAERTGGTYSTLKVQPAELEDSGVYFCASSLDQNTEAFFGQGTRLTVV.